Described below is a single T cell receptor (beta chain) sequence and its context. Its cognate antigen is unknown. The germline gives CDR1 SGHTA, CDR2 FQGNSA. Trimming pared 1 base from V and 4 bases from J, leaving 7 bases between. The CDR3 has 13 residues. The sample comes from a study of a mutant IDH1 vaccine in newly diagnosed glioma. Study-level background: Following radiotherapy alone, or alongside temozolomide cycles, vaccination was started after an interval of 4-6 weeks. The week-35 safety follow-up was V12, and the week-47 study end was V13. Previous care, which was radiotherapy, temozolomide, or both, most often involved both.

Sample time point: week 47, end of study. The content of each vaccine dose was 300 ug of mutant IDH1 20-mer peptide, and topical imiquimod accompanied it. During weeks 1, 3, 5, 7, 11, 15, 19 and 23, patients received eight vaccinations. The protocol was immunoSEQ multiplex PCR, while the TCRdb copy is restricted to in-frame clones and leaves out a portion. This table holds approximately 11,000 clones, about four fifths found once. The chain is built from TRBV7-2 and TRBJ1-1; tentatively, D is TRBD1 (5 bases). The TCR comes from a young man with glioma. The specimen comprised PBMCs, sampled from a glioma patient whose treatment included an IDH1 peptide vaccine. The CDR3 reads CASSLGGSTEAFF. The DNA for the CDR3 is TGTGCCAGCAGCTTAGGGGGCAGCACTGAAGCTTTCTTT.